Given below is one TCR beta chain in context. The antigen remains undetermined. The identical CDR3 is also encoded by other nucleotide sequences in the sample. The sample is drawn from a study of cytomegalovirus exposure and HLA in healthy donors. In the PCR, 60 Vbeta and 13 Jbeta primers were used. Measured with immunoSEQ multiplex PCR; TCRdb has only the in-frame clones, and not every one. The sample yields fewer than 250,000 clones, 76% seen once. Regarding the study as a whole: Follow-up analysis seemed to connect common viral pathogens with several of the most significant clusters identified. In an earlier analysis, most TCR beta V segments were productive about 90% or about 30% of the time.

V was trimmed by 0 bases and J by 6 bases, leaving 9 bases between them. Germline assignment: CDR1 GTSNPN and CDR2 SVGIG (reference sequence). The CDR3 totals 13 residues. The clonotype originates from a man between 18 and 29 years old in good health and CMV-seronegative. Sequencing was carried out using PBMCs. J is TRBJ1-5 and V is TRBV30, with D possibly matching TRBD1 (5 bases). The CDR3 reads CAWSVLGGQPQHF. CDR3 DNA sequence: TGTGCCTGGAGTGTACTGGGGGGTCAGCCCCAGCATTTT.